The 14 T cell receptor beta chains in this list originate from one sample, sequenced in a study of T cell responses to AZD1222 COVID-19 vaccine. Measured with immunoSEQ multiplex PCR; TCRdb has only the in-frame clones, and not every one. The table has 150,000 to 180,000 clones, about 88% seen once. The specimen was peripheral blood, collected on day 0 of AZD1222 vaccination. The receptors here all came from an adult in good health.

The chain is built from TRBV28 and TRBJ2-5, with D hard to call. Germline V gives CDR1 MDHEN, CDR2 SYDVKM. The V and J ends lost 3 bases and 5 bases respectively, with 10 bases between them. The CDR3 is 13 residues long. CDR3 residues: CASSFGAWETQYF. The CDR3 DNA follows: TGTGCCAGCAGTTTTGGAGCTTGGGAGACCCAGTACTTC.

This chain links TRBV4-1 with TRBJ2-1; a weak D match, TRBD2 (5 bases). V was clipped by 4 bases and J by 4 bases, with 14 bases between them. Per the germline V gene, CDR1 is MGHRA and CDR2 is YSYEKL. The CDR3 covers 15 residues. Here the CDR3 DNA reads TGCGCCAGCAGCCTCACTAGTTTCGGGTACAATGAGCAGTTCTTC. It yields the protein CASSLTSFGYNEQFF.

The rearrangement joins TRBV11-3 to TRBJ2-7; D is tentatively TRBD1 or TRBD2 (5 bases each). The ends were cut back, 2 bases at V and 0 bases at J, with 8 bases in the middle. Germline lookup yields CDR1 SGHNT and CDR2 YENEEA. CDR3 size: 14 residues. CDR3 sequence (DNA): TGTGCCAGCAGCTTACGGGGCGACTCCTACGAGCAGTACTTC. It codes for CASSLRGDSYEQYF. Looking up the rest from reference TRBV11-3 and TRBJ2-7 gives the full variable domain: EAGVVQSPRYKIIEKKQPVAFWCNPISGHNTLYWYLQNLGQGPELLIRYENEEAVDDSQLPKDRFSAERLKGVDSTLKIQPAELGDSAVYLCASSLRGDSYEQYFGPGTRLTVT.

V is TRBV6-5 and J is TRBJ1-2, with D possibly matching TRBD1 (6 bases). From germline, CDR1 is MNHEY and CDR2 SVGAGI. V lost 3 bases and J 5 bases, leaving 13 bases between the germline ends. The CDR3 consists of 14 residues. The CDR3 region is CASSYGTTAYGYTF. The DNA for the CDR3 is TGTGCCAGCAGTTATGGGACAACTGCATATGGCTACACCTTC.

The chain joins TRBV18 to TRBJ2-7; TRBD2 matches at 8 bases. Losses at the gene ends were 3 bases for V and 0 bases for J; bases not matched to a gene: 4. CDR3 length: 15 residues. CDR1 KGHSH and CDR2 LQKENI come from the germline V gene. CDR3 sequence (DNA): TGTGCCAGCTCACCCGGGGGGGCGAGCTCCTACGAGCAGTACTTC. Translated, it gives CASSPGGASSYEQYF.

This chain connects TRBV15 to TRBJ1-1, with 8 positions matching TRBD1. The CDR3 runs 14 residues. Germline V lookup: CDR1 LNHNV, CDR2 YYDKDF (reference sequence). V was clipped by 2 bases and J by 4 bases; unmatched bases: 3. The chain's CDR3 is CATSRTQGVTEAFF. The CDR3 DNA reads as TGTGCCACCAGCAGAACACAGGGGGTCACTGAAGCTTTCTTT.

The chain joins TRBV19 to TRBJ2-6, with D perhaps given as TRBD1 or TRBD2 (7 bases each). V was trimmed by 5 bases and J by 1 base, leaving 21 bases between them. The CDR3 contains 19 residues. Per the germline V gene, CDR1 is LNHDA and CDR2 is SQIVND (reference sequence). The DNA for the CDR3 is TGTGCCAGTAGTTTTCGACAGGGAGGGATGCTTTCTGGGGCCAACGTCCTGACTTTC. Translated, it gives CASSFRQGGMLSGANVLTF. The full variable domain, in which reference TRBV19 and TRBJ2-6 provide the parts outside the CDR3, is DGGITQSPKYLFRKEGQNVTLSCEQNLNHDAMYWYRQDPGQGLRLIYYSQIVNDFQKGDIAEGYSVSREKKESFPLTVTSAQKNPTAFYLCASSFRQGGMLSGANVLTFGAGSRLTVL.

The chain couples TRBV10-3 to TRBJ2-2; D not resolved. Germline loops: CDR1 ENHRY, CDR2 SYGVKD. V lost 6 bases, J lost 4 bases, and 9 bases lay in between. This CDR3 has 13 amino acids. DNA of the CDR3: TGTGCCATCAGGGATGGACGCACCGGGGAGCTGTTTTTT. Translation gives CAIRDGRTGELFF.

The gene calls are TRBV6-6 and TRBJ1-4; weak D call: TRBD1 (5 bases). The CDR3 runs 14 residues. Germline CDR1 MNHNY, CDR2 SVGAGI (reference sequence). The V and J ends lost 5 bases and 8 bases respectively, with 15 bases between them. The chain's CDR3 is CASSHRDLKEKLFF. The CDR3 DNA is TGTGCCAGCAGTCACCGGGACCTAAAGGAAAAACTGTTTTTT.

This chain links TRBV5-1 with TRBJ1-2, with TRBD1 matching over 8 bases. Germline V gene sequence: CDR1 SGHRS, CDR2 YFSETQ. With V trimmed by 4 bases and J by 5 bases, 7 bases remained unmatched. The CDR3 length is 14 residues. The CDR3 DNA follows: TGCGCCAGCAGCCCGGACAGGGCGGAGTATGGCTACACCTTC. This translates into CASSPDRAEYGYTF.

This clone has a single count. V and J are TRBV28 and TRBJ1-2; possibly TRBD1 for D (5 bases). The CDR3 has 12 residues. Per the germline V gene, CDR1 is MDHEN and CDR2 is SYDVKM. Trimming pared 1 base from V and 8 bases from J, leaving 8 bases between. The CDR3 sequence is CASSLSGRGYTF. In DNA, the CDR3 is TGTGCCAGCAGTTTATCAGGGCGAGGCTACACCTTC.

The CDR3 loop reads CASSTPLSRAFF. CDR3 coding DNA: TGTGCCAGCAGTACCCCCTTGTCTCGGGCTTTCTTT. This chain connects TRBV28 to TRBJ1-1; no definite D call. CDR1 MDHEN and CDR2 SYDVKM come from the germline V gene. Trimming left V 5 bases short and J 11 bases short, with 15 bases between. The CDR3 runs to 12 residues. Based on the CDR3 plus reference TRBV28 and TRBJ1-1, the full variable domain is DVKVTQSSRYLVKRTGEKVFLECVQDMDHENMFWYRQDPGLGLRLIYFSYDVKMKEKGDIPEGYSVSREKKERFSLILESASTNQTSMYLCASSTPLSRAFFGQGTRLTVV.

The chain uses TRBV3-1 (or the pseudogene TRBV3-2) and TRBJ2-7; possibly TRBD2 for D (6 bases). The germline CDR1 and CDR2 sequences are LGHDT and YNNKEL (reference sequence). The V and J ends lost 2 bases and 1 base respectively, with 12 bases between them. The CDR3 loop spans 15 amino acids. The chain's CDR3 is CASSQYEGLSYEQYF. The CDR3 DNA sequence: TGTGCCAGCAGCCAATATGAGGGACTGTCCTACGAGCAGTACTTC.

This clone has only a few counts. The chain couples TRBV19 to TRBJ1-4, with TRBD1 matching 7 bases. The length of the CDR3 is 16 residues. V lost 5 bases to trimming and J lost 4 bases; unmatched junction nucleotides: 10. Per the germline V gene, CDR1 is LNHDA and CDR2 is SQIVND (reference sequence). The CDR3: CASSSTRTGDNEKLFF. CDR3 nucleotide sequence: TGTGCCAGTAGTTCCACGCGAACAGGGGATAATGAAAAACTGTTTTTT. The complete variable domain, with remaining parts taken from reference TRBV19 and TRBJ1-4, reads DGGITQSPKYLFRKEGQNVTLSCEQNLNHDAMYWYRQDPGQGLRLIYYSQIVNDFQKGDIAEGYSVSREKKESFPLTVTSAQKNPTAFYLCASSSTRTGDNEKLFFGSGTQLSVL.